This entry is about one T cell receptor beta chain. Germline V CDR1 and CDR2: MGHDK, SYGVNS. The CDR3 runs to 14 residues. The V gene lost 6 bases and the J gene lost 0 bases, with 9 bases spanning the gap. This sample is drawn from a study of T cell responses to AZD1222 COVID-19 vaccine. Measured with immunoSEQ multiplex PCR; TCRdb has only the in-frame clones, and not every one. The data show about 150,000 clones, about 93% seen once. This chain uses TRBV25-1 with TRBJ1-5; unclear D gene. This sequence was found in an adult in good health. Sequences were derived from peripheral blood, sampled on day 0 of AZD1222 vaccination. CDR3 nucleotide sequence: TGTGCCAGCAGCCTATATGATAGCAATCAGCCCCAGCATTTT. This sequence encodes CASSLYDSNQPQHF.